This is a list of T cell receptor beta chains from one sample in a study of T-cell reconstitution after alpha-beta-depleted transplantation in children. From the PCR reads, TCRdb called clonotypes with MiXCR, one entry per CDR3 protein. The sample has approximately 520,000 distinct CDR3 sequences; about an eighth are singletons. This specimen consisted of PBMCs, mostly from graft donor cells, obtained 180 days after TCRalphabeta/CD19-depleted stem cell transplant. All receptors come from a female patient younger than 10 who had a stem cell transplant for aplastic anemia, so the T cells may come from the graft donor. CDR3s include the opening cysteine and the closing phenylalanine or tryptophan. A D gene is named only where the DNA matches it firmly. A row's size may be missing; if present it is once, few, many or a size class.

TRBJ2-1	15	TRBV29-1	TRBD2	-	TGCAGCGTTGATCACCCGAGCGGGACTAACAATGAGCAGTTCTTC	CSVDHPSGTNNEQFF
TRBJ1-3	16	TRBV3-1	-	-	TGTGCCAGCACCCTACGGTGGGCCAACTCTGGAAACACCATATATTTT	CASTLRWANSGNTIYF
TRBJ2-3	16	TRBV28	-	-	TGTGCCAGCAGTTTATTTGGGGGACCGAGCACAGATACGCAGTATTTT	CASSLFGGPSTDTQYF
TRBJ2-7	18	TRBV21-1	-	few	TGTGCCAGCACTACAAAAACGGGGACTAGCGGGGACTCCTACGAGCAGTACTTC	CASTTKTGTSGDSYEQYF
TRBJ2-1	15	TRBV9	-	-	TGTGCCAGCAGCGTAGGTGCGACAGTTTACAATGAGCAGTTCTTC	CASSVGATVYNEQFF
TRBJ1-6	16	TRBV5-1	TRBD1	-	TGCGCCAGCAGCCCCGGACAGGCCCTACTGAATTCACCCCTCCACTTT	CASSPGQALLNSPLHF
TRBJ2-7	14	TRBV20-1	TRBD1	-	TGCAGTGCTAGAGCCGGGACAGGGGGCCACGAGCAGTACTTC	CSARAGTGGHEQYF
TRBJ2-7	11	TRBV28	-	few	TGTGCCAGCAGGAGCTTTCACGAGCAGTACTTC	CASRSFHEQYF
TRBJ2-2	11	TRBV24-1	-	-	TGTGCCACCCGTAACACCGGGGAGCTGTTTTTT	CATRNTGELFF
TRBJ2-3	14	TRBV5-1	-	few	TGCGCCAGCAGCTTGGAGTATCGCACAGATACGCAGTATTTT	CASSLEYRTDTQYF
TRBJ1-6	16	TRBV24-1	TRBD1	few	TGTGCCACCAGTGTGTGGACAGGGTCGATAAATTCACCCCTCCACTTT	CATSVWTGSINSPLHF
TRBJ2-1	17	TRBV5-6	TRBD2	few	TGTGCCAGCAGCCCCATAGGACTAGCGGGAGTGATCAATGAGCAGTTCTTC	CASSPIGLAGVINEQFF
TRBJ2-7	14	TRBV2	-	-	TGTGCCAGCAGTGGAGAAGGGGCGCTGGGAGAGCAGTACTTC	CASSGEGALGEQYF
TRBJ2-5	14	TRBV5-1	-	-	TGCGCCAGCAGCTTGCGAGCTTTCCCAGAGACCCAGTACTTC	CASSLRAFPETQYF
TRBJ1-5	16	TRBV20-1	TRBD1	many	TGCAGTGCGTCACCGGGACAGGGGGCGGGTGATCAGCCCCAGCATTTT	CSASPGQGAGDQPQHF
TRBJ2-3	17	TRBV5-1	-	few	TGCGCCAGCAGCTTGGTGGTGTCGCCAGGCCTGCTTGATACGCAGTATTTT	CASSLVVSPGLLDTQYF
TRBJ1-2	16	TRBV5-1	TRBD1	many	TGCGCCAGCAGCTTGTTACGGGACAGATTGAACTATGGCTACACCTTC	CASSLLRDRLNYGYTF
TRBJ2-3	14	TRBV12-3/TRBV12-4	-	many	TGTGCCAGCAGTTTAGGAGGGAGCACAGATACGCAGTATTTT	CASSLGGSTDTQYF
TRBJ1-1	15	TRBV3-1	-	few	TGTGCCAGCAGCCAAGGGTCAGGGATCTGGACTGAAGCTTTCTTT	CASSQGSGIWTEAFF
TRBJ2-1	16	TRBV20-1	TRBD1	few	TGCAGTGCTAGTGGGTCCCTCCGGGACAGGGAAAATGAGCAGTTCTTC	CSASGSLRDRENEQFF
TRBJ1-1	18	TRBV10-3	TRBD1	few	TGTGCCATCAGACAGACCGGGACAGGATGGCCTATGAACACTGAAGCTTTCTTT	CAIRQTGTGWPMNTEAFF
TRBJ1-1	17	TRBV9	-	few	TGTGCCAGCAGCGTAGAGGGGAGGGGGACCAAGAACACTGAAGCTTTCTTT	CASSVEGRGTKNTEAFF
TRBJ1-1	16	TRBV4-2	TRBD1	-	TGTGCCAGCAGCCCATTCATGGGACAGGTGAACACTGAAGCTTTCTTT	CASSPFMGQVNTEAFF
TRBJ1-2	15	TRBV9	-	-	TGTGCCAGCAGCGAGGTTCAAAGGGCAGGGAGCGGCTACACCTTC	CASSEVQRAGSGYTF
TRBJ2-5	13	TRBV2	TRBD1	-	TGTGCCGGGTTAGGACAGGGGAAAGAGACCCAGTACTTC	CAGLGQGKETQYF